The 19 T cell receptor beta chains below all came from one sample that was sequenced in a study of shared clonotypes between healthy human individuals. Sequenced by immunoSEQ multiplex PCR; TCRdb stores in-frame clones only, minus some. This sample has over 1.5 million clones, with around 98% found just once. Material: naive CD4+ T cells sorted from blood. As for subset: CD45RA+ positively selected. Source of these receptors: a young man in good health.

The chain uses TRBV7-9 and TRBJ1-5; D is undetermined. The germline V gene encodes CDR1 SEHNR and CDR2 FQNEAQ (reference sequence). Trimming took off 2 bases at V and 6 bases at J, with 8 bases between the two ends. The CDR3 runs to 13 residues. CDR3 amino acids: CASSLQERQPQHF. CDR3 DNA sequence: TGTGCCAGCAGCTTACAAGAACGTCAGCCCCAGCATTTT.

The chain uses TRBV6-4 and TRBJ2-7; TRBD1 might be the D (5 bases). Trimming shortened V by 6 bases and J by 5 bases, and 20 bases separated the two germline ends. The CDR3 is made up of 15 amino acids. Germline values: CDR1 MRHNA, CDR2 SNTAGT. CDR3 sequence reads: CASRPLDKGVNEQYF. CDR3 sequence (DNA): TGTGCCAGCAGACCCCTGGACAAGGGTGTGAACGAGCAGTACTTC.

This chain uses TRBV4-3 with TRBJ2-7, with D maybe TRBD1 (5 bases). The CDR3 sequence is 18 residues long. Germline V gene lookup returns CDR1 LGHNA and CDR2 YSLEER. Trimming left V 0 bases short and J 3 bases short, with 21 bases between. Written as DNA, the CDR3 is TGCGCCAGCAGCCAAGAAGGATCGAGACAGAACCTAATCTACGAGCAGTACTTC. It translates to CASSQEGSRQNLIYEQYF.

This clone was observed once. The rearrangement joins TRBV10-2 to TRBJ2-1; TRBD2 agrees at 8 bases. The trim removed 4 bases at V and 10 bases at J, leaving 9 bases unmatched. The CDR3 runs to 14 residues. In germline, CDR1 is WSHSY, CDR2 SAAADI. The CDR3 DNA sequence: TGCGCCAGCAGTGGAGCGGGAGATACCCGCGAGCAGTTCTTC. This encodes CASSGAGDTREQFF.

This chain uses TRBV5-6 with TRBJ1-2, with D unclear. This CDR3 is built from 14 residues. Per germline, CDR1 SGHDT and CDR2 YYEEEE. V lost 0 bases and J 4 bases, leaving 10 bases between the germline ends. The CDR3 is CASSLAVTAYGYTF. In DNA form, the CDR3 reads TGTGCCAGCAGCTTGGCTGTTACAGCCTATGGCTACACCTTC.

The chain links TRBV6-4 to TRBJ2-1; no clear D. The CDR3 extends over 18 amino acids. The V end lost 2 bases, the J end lost 0 bases, and 17 bases lay between the germline ends. The germline V gene encodes CDR1 MRHNA and CDR2 SNTAGT. CDR3 region: CASSDNAALPASYNEQFF. CDR3 DNA: TGTGCCAGCAGTGACAATGCAGCCCTCCCAGCCTCCTACAATGAGCAGTTCTTC.

This chain uses TRBV21-1 with TRBJ1-1; TRBD1, the table's D call, lacks a check against the DNA. TRBV21-1 is a pseudogene. CDR3 length equals 18 residues. The CDR3 DNA reads TGTGCCAGCAGCAAATCGGCAGGGGTAGGGACGAAGGACACTGAAGCTTTCTTT. It codes for CASSKSAGVGTKDTEAFF.

The chain employs TRBV28 and TRBJ1-5, with D uncertain. This CDR3 is built from 15 residues. The V gene's germline CDR1 is MDHEN and CDR2 SYDVKM. Trimming removed 3 bases at V and 0 bases at J, with 9 bases between. DNA for the CDR3: TGTGCCAGCAGTTTTATGGGGATTAGCAATCAGCCCCAGCATTTT. Translating it yields CASSFMGISNQPQHF.

The chain couples TRBV7-9 to TRBJ1-2; D may be TRBD1 (5 bases). Deletions cut 5 bases from V and 3 bases from J, with 19 bases between. The CDR3 has 16 amino acids. Germline assignment: CDR1 SEHNR and CDR2 FQNEAQ (reference sequence). CDR3 sequence reads: CASSILRGGGDYGYTF. CDR3 in DNA: TGTGCCAGCAGCATACTGAGGGGCGGGGGTGACTATGGCTACACCTTC.

This chain connects TRBV7-6 to TRBJ1-1; 7 positions agree with TRBD1. J gave up 8 bases and V 4 bases, and 7 bases lay outside the gene matches. Germline CDR1 is SGHVS and CDR2 is FNYEAQ. CDR3 size: 13 residues. CDR3 bases: TGTGCCAGCAGCTCGACAGGGAGGGACGAAGCTTTCTTT. Amino acids: CASSSTGRDEAFF.

The CDR3, as DNA: TGTGCCAGCAGCTTTACAGGGGGGATTCCCACCACCTACGAGCAGTACTTC. Amino acid sequence: CASSFTGGIPTTYEQYF. This chain uses TRBV27 with TRBJ2-7; 8 bases map to TRBD1. The CDR3 runs to 17 residues. The junction had 15 bases not matched to a gene; V was cut back by 6 bases and J by 2 bases. Germline CDR1 reads MNHEY; CDR2 reads SMNVEV (reference sequence).

The V and J genes are TRBV11-3 and TRBJ2-5; no clear D. Trimming removed 1 base from V and 0 bases from J, with 3 bases in between. The length of the CDR3 is 13 residues. Germline V CDR1 and CDR2: SGHNT, YENEEA. CDR3 sequence reads: CASSLAHQETQYF. DNA of the CDR3: TGTGCCAGCAGCTTAGCCCACCAAGAGACCCAGTACTTC.

The V gene is TRBV5-4, the J gene TRBJ2-5; D gene uncertain. The V and J ends lost 6 bases and 1 base respectively, with 4 bases between them. CDR1 SGHNT and CDR2 YYREEE come from the germline V gene (reference sequence). The CDR3 spans 11 residues. CDR3 DNA sequence: TGTGCCAGCACATCCCAAGAGACCCAGTACTTC. Protein sequence: CASTSQETQYF.

V gene TRBV5-1 combines with J gene TRBJ2-1; 9 bases fit TRBD2. The J segment lost 3 bases and the V segment lost 1 base, leaving 5 bases of the junction unmatched. This CDR3 region has 16 residues. Germline loops: CDR1 SGHRS, CDR2 YFSETQ. The CDR3 is CASSLRASGNYNEQFF. For the CDR3, the DNA is TGCGCCAGCAGCTTGCGGGCTAGCGGGAACTACAATGAGCAGTTCTTC.

This chain joins TRBV2 and TRBJ1-2; possible D gene TRBD1, 5 bases. CDR3 length: 13 amino acids. Per the germline V gene, CDR1 is SNHLY and CDR2 is FYNNEI. The ends were cut back, 4 bases at V and 4 bases at J, with 10 bases in the middle. The CDR3: CASSVGTGYGYTF. Here the CDR3 DNA reads TGTGCCAGCAGTGTGGGGACGGGCTATGGCTACACCTTC.

The chain has TRBV6-5 and TRBJ1-3; weak D call: TRBD1 (5 bases). V was clipped by 6 bases and J by 0 bases, with 12 bases between them. CDR1 is MNHEY and CDR2 is SVGAGI in the germline V gene. The CDR3 contains 15 residues. The CDR3 DNA is TGTGCCAGCAGATCCGACAGCCGCTCTGGAAACACCATATATTTT. Translating gives CASRSDSRSGNTIYF.

The chain combines TRBV27 with TRBJ1-1; D ambiguous. Germline CDR1 is MNHEY and CDR2 is SMNVEV (reference sequence). CDR3 size: 16 residues. Trimming left V 4 bases short and J 6 bases short, with 21 bases between. CDR3 region: CASSSPPTVGYSEAFF. CDR3 nucleotides: TGTGCCAGCAGTTCCCCCCCCACAGTGGGGTACTCTGAAGCTTTCTTT.

The chain recombines TRBV5-1 with TRBJ2-5, with unresolved D. There are 14 residues in the CDR3. Germline loops: CDR1 SGHRS, CDR2 YFSETQ. V gave up 6 bases and J gave up 5 bases, with 17 bases separating them. The CDR3 reads CASTPYPPEETQYF. DNA of the CDR3: TGCGCCAGCACGCCGTACCCGCCGGAGGAGACCCAGTACTTC.

Points on this clone: The same CDR3 arises from other DNA sequences in this sample as well. The rearrangement uses TRBV7-9 and TRBJ2-5; no clear D gene. The CDR3 loop spans 12 amino acids. The V end lost 0 bases, the J end lost 4 bases, and 3 bases lay between the germline ends. Germline CDR1 is SEHNR and CDR2 is FQNEAQ (reference sequence). CDR3 in DNA: TGTGCCAGCAGCTTAGCAGGAGAGACCCAGTACTTC. Its protein product is CASSLAGETQYF.